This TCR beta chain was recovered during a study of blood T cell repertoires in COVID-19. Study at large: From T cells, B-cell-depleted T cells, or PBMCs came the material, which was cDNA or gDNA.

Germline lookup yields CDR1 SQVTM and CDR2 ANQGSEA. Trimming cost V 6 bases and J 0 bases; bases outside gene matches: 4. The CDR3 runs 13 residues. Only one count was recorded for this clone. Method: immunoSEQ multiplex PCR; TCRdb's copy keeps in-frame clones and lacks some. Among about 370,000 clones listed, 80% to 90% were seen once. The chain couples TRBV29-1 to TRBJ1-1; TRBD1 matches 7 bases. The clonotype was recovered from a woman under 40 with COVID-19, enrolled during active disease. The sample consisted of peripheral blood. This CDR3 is CSVTGVMNTEAFF. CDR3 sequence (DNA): TGCAGCGTCACAGGGGTAATGAACACTGAAGCTTTCTTT. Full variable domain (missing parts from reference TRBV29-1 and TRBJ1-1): SAVISQKPSRDICQRGTSLTIQCQVDSQVTMMFWYRQQPGQSLTLIATANQGSEATYESGFVIDKFPISRPNLTFSTLTVSNMSPEDSSIYLCSVTGVMNTEAFFGQGTRLTVV.